The 31 T cell receptor beta chains below come from one sample, sequenced in a study of shared T cell receptors in the human thymus. Sequencing was performed with immunoSEQ multiplex PCR; in TCRdb, only in-frame clones are kept and a portion is missing. The sample has around 65,000 clones, roughly 95% seen once; the top ten hold less than 0.04%. The sample taken for sequencing was thymocytes. The source is a human donor.

The chain uses TRBV28 and TRBJ2-5; D is undetermined. CDR3 size: 16 residues. The V end was cut by 6 bases, the J end by 2 bases, with 19 bases between. CDR1 and CDR2 (germline): MDHEN, SYDVKM. CDR3 DNA: TGTGCCAGCAGACCCCCCCCCTCCGGAAGACAAGAGACCCAGTACTTC. Its translation: CASRPPPSGRQETQYF. Complete variable domain (other parts from reference TRBV28 and TRBJ2-5): DVKVTQSSRYLVKRTGEKVFLECVQDMDHENMFWYRQDPGLGLRLIYFSYDVKMKEKGDIPEGYSVSREKKERFSLILESASTNQTSMYLCASRPPPSGRQETQYFGPGTRLLVL.

The V gene is TRBV7-8, the J gene TRBJ2-7; perhaps TRBD2 as D (5 bases). Germline CDR1 and CDR2: SGHVS and FQNEAQ. The V end lost 3 bases, the J end lost 0 bases, and 15 bases lay between the germline ends. The CDR3 totals 16 residues. As DNA, the CDR3 is TGTGCCAGCAGCTTTTCTTCGACTAACTGCTCCTACGAGCAGTACTTC. This gives the protein CASSFSSTNCSYEQYF.

The chain has TRBV5-7 and TRBJ2-6; no definite D call. TRBV5-7 is an open reading frame whose function is uncertain. With 7 bases removed from V and 5 bases from J, the gap between germline ends came to 22 bases. The CDR3 length is 17 residues. The CDR3 spells CASYLYRVQSRANVLTF. CDR3 nucleotide sequence: TGTGCCAGCTATCTGTATCGCGTACAAAGTCGGGCCAACGTCCTGACTTTC.

This clone was detected once. The rearrangement joins TRBV25-1 to TRBJ2-2; D is ambiguous. Germline-derived CDR1 and CDR2 are MGHDK and SYGVNS. The CDR3 extends over 14 amino acids. Trimming removed 3 bases at V and 6 bases at J, with 11 bases between. The CDR3 nucleotides read TGTGCCAGCAGTGACCTAGAAGGCCCCGGGGAGCTGTTTTTT. It translates to CASSDLEGPGELFF. The full variable domain, in which reference TRBV25-1 and TRBJ2-2 provide the parts outside the CDR3, is EADIYQTPRYLVIGTGKKITLECSQTMGHDKMYWYQQDPGMELHLIHYSYGVNSTEKGDLSSESTVSRIRTEHFPLTLESARPSHTSQYLCASSDLEGPGELFFGEGSRLTVL.

This chain joins TRBV9 and TRBJ1-6; D unclear. Germline CDR1 and CDR2: SGDLS and YYNGEE. The germline V and J ends were trimmed by 4 bases and 0 bases, with 23 bases remaining between them. This CDR3 spans 20 amino acids. The CDR3 DNA is TGTGCCAGCAGCACCCAGGATGGAAACGGTGTAAGCTCCTATAATTCACCCCTCCACTTT. Its protein product is CASSTQDGNGVSSYNSPLHF.

This sequence joins TRBV7-2 and TRBJ2-7, with 15 bases lining up with TRBD2. V lost 5 bases and J lost 2; bases outside the gene matches: 10. This CDR3 is 18 amino acids long. Per germline, CDR1 SGHTA and CDR2 FQGNSA. The DNA of the CDR3 is TGTGCCAGCAGCCTAGGACTAGCGGGGGGGCTCTCCGCCTACGAGCAGTACTTC. Amino acids: CASSLGLAGGLSAYEQYF.

The CDR3 DNA is TGCGCCAGCAGCTTGGGACCACAAGAGACCCAGTACTTC. Its protein product is CASSLGPQETQYF. This sequence joins TRBV5-1 and TRBJ2-5, with D uncertain. The CDR3 consists of 13 residues. V lost 0 bases and J 2 bases, leaving 5 bases between the germline ends. CDR1 SGHRS and CDR2 YFSETQ come from the germline V gene.

The V call is TRBV29-1, the J call TRBJ2-5, with D unclear. Trimming stripped 4 bases from V and 1 base from J, with 19 bases between. The germline V gene encodes CDR1 SQVTM and CDR2 ANQGSEA. There are 16 residues in the CDR3. Written as DNA, the CDR3 is TGCAGCGTTGCGGGTTCGAGACGGGCCTTCCAAGAGACCCAGTACTTC. Translation gives CSVAGSRRAFQETQYF.

This clone was seen just once. CDR3 region: CASTEKRYTDTQYF. CDR3 in DNA: TGTGCCAGCACCGAGAAGAGGTATACAGATACGCAGTATTTT. The J gene is TRBJ2-3, the V gene TRBV6-1; the D is unclear. Germline V CDR1 and CDR2: MNHNS, SASEGT. This CDR3 has 14 amino acids. The germline V and J ends were trimmed by 7 bases and 3 bases, with 14 bases remaining between them.

V and J are TRBV6-6 and TRBJ2-1; 13 nucleotides match TRBD2. The CDR3 has 16 amino acids. Germline loops: CDR1 MNHNY, CDR2 SVGAGI (reference sequence). J gave up 11 bases and V 6 bases, and 13 bases lay outside the gene matches. CDR3 in DNA: TGTGCCAGCAGCTACGGACTAGCGGGGGATTTCATCCAGCAGTTCTTC. Translation gives CASSYGLAGDFIQQFF.

This chain links TRBV18 with TRBJ1-2; D call uncertain. V lost 2 bases and J lost 5, with 15 bases in between. The V gene's germline CDR1 is KGHSH and CDR2 LQKENI. This CDR3 is 15 amino acids long. In DNA, the CDR3 is TGTGCCAGCTCACCATATGCGTATCGGAAATATGGCTACACCTTC. Protein sequence: CASSPYAYRKYGYTF.

The chain uses TRBV6-1 and TRBJ2-5; the D call may be TRBD1 or TRBD2 (5 bases each). V was shortened by 8 bases and J by 2 bases, with 18 bases between the two germline ends. Germline V gives CDR1 MNHNS, CDR2 SASEGT. The length of the CDR3 is 15 residues. The CDR3 coding sequence is TGTGCCAGCGCCAGGGTGGGGACGGGGCAAGAGACCCAGTACTTC. This codes for CASARVGTGQETQYF.

The chain uses TRBV28 and TRBJ1-6; 9 bases match TRBD1. In germline, CDR1 is MDHEN, CDR2 SYDVKM. This CDR3 has 16 amino acids. V shed 7 bases, J shed 4 bases, and the junction held 8 bases outside the gene matches. In DNA, the CDR3 is TGTGCCAGCACGCTACCGGGACAGGGTTATAATTCACCCCTCCACTTT. It codes for CASTLPGQGYNSPLHF.

CDR3 sequence reads: CASSLVYLHTPGTEAFF. As DNA, the CDR3 is TGTGCCAGCAGCTTAGTATATCTACACACTCCGGGCACTGAAGCTTTCTTT. The chain joins TRBV7-9 to TRBJ1-1; D gene unclear. There are 17 residues in the CDR3. The germline V and J ends were trimmed by 1 base and 4 bases, with 19 bases remaining between them. CDR1 is SEHNR and CDR2 is FQNEAQ in the germline V gene (reference sequence).

This sequence joins TRBV5-5 and TRBJ1-1; 8 nucleotides agree with TRBD1. Per the germline V gene, CDR1 is SGHKS and CDR2 is YYEKEE (reference sequence). This CDR3 is built from 18 residues. The V gene end was trimmed by 6 bases and the J gene end by 1 base; junction bases not matched to a gene: 17. CDR3 bases: TGTGCCAGCATCATCCGACAGGGGCTGAGTCGCTGGAACACTGAAGCTTTCTTT. This sequence encodes CASIIRQGLSRWNTEAFF.

This chain uses TRBV27 with TRBJ1-5; 9 nucleotides match TRBD1. The CDR3 length is 16 residues. Germline values: CDR1 MNHEY, CDR2 SMNVEV (reference sequence). The junction had 12 bases not matched to a gene; V was cut back by 5 bases and J by 7 bases. The CDR3 sequence: CASSPRRQGGEQPQHF. CDR3 coding DNA: TGTGCCAGCAGTCCACGCCGACAGGGGGGAGAACAGCCCCAGCATTTT.

This clone was recorded once. The chain recombines TRBV2 with TRBJ2-7; D possibly matches TRBD1 or TRBD2 (6 bases each). Trimming cost V 7 bases and J 2 bases, with 12 bases left between them. Germline assignment: CDR1 SNHLY and CDR2 FYNNEI. The CDR3 contains 13 residues. The CDR3 reads CASTGALTYEQYF. As DNA, the CDR3 is TGTGCCAGCACGGGGGCCCTAACCTACGAGCAGTACTTC. The full variable domain, with the rest looked up from reference TRBV2 and TRBJ2-7, is EPEVTQTPSHQVTQMGQEVILRCVPISNHLYFYWYRQILGQKVEFLVSFYNNEISEKSEIFDDQFSVERPDGSNFTLKIRSTKLEDSAMYFCASTGALTYEQYFGPGTRLTVT.

The V call is TRBV14, the J call TRBJ2-1, with D possibly TRBD1 on 7 matching bases. The CDR3 spans 17 residues. Between the trimmed V and J ends, which lost 2 bases and 7 bases, there was a span of 21 bases. From germline, CDR1 is SGHDN and CDR2 FVKESK. CDR3: CASSQPSEQGRRNEQFF. Written as DNA, the CDR3 is TGTGCCAGCAGCCAACCTAGCGAACAGGGGCGGAGGAATGAGCAGTTCTTC.

This clone came up once. The same CDR3 is also encoded by other DNA sequences in this sample. The chain recombines TRBV9 with TRBJ1-1; unclear D gene. Per germline, CDR1 SGDLS and CDR2 YYNGEE. CDR3 size: 19 residues. V shed 2 bases and J shed 2 bases, with 25 bases lying between them. The CDR3 DNA reads as TGTGCCAGCAGCGTTCAACCCCACTGGGCAGGCTCCTCAAACACTGAAGCTTTCTTT. Amino acid sequence: CASSVQPHWAGSSNTEAFF.

The genes are TRBV4-3 and TRBJ1-2; weak D call: TRBD1 (6 bases). The V gene lost 3 bases and the J gene lost 3 bases, with 26 bases spanning the gap. Per the germline V gene, CDR1 is LGHNA and CDR2 is YSLEER. The CDR3 is made up of 19 amino acids. The CDR3 DNA reads TGCGCCAGCAGCCACCAACAGGGAAGGAGGACTACGGACCACTATGGCTACACCTTC. This codes for CASSHQQGRRTTDHYGYTF.

CDR3 sequence (DNA): TGTGCCACCAGCAGAGATCCATTCGGGGACCTAAGGCCCCGGGCCCAGTACTTC. It specifies CATSRDPFGDLRPRAQYF. V usage is TRBV15 and J usage is TRBJ2-5, with D perhaps given as TRBD1 or TRBD2 (5 bases each). The CDR3 has 18 residues. With 0 bases removed from V and 9 bases from J, the gap between germline ends came to 26 bases. CDR1 and CDR2 from the germline V gene are LNHNV and YYDKDF (reference sequence).

This chain links TRBV7-8 with TRBJ1-5; TRBD1 matches at 7 bases. This CDR3 region has 16 residues. V shed 3 bases and J 5 bases; nucleotides not matched to a gene: 10. The V gene's germline CDR1 is SGHVS and CDR2 FQNEAQ. The CDR3 DNA reads as TGTGCCAGCAGCTTGCTACAGGGGACAGTTGATCAGCCCCAGCATTTT. Its protein is CASSLLQGTVDQPQHF. The whole variable domain, remainder taken from reference TRBV7-8 and TRBJ1-5, is GAGVSQSPRYKVAKRGQDVALRCDPISGHVSLFWYQQALGQGPEFLTYFQNEAQLDKSGLPSDRFFAERPEGSVSTLKIQRTQQEDSAVYLCASSLLQGTVDQPQHFGDGTRLSIL.

The V gene is TRBV2, the J gene TRBJ2-3; 9 bases agree with TRBD2. This CDR3 comprises 17 residues. After removal of 5 bases from V and 0 bases from J, the junction contained 9 bases not matched to a gene. The V gene's germline CDR1 is SNHLY and CDR2 FYNNEI. As DNA, the CDR3 is TGTGCCAGCAGTTCTAGCGGGGCAGAAGATAGCACAGATACGCAGTATTTT. Its translation: CASSSSGAEDSTDTQYF.

The genes are TRBV10-2 and TRBJ2-3; 7 bases align to TRBD1. The CDR3 extends over 18 amino acids. V lost 10 bases and J lost 2; bases outside the gene matches: 21. The V gene's germline CDR1 is WSHSY and CDR2 SAAADI. The CDR3 here is CATTPHDKPEGATDTQYF. For the CDR3, the DNA is TGCGCCACCACTCCCCACGACAAACCCGAGGGGGCCACAGATACGCAGTATTTT.

This clone occurred once. The rearrangement uses TRBV11-3 and TRBJ2-1; TRBD1 matches 8 bases. The V segment lost 5 bases and the J segment 3 bases; nucleotides outside the gene matches: 6. Germline lookup yields CDR1 SGHNT and CDR2 YENEEA. CDR3 length: 15 residues. CDR3 DNA: TGTGCCAGCAGCGATACAGGGGGTTTCTACAATGAGCAGTTCTTC. Amino acid sequence: CASSDTGGFYNEQFF.

The table lists this clone with a count of one. The chain carries TRBV15 and TRBJ2-5; no definite D call. The germline V gene encodes CDR1 LNHNV and CDR2 YYDKDF (reference sequence). Deletions cut 0 bases from V and 7 bases from J, with 3 bases between. The length of the CDR3 is 11 residues. The CDR3 loop reads CATSREATQYF. The DNA of the CDR3 is TGTGCCACCAGCAGAGAGGCGACCCAGTACTTC.

The chain links TRBV4-1 to TRBJ2-5, with 10 bases identical to TRBD2. Germline V gene lookup returns CDR1 MGHRA and CDR2 YSYEKL. J was trimmed by 4 bases and V by 7 bases; bases with no gene match: 18. The CDR3 extends over 18 amino acids. CDR3 sequence (DNA): TGCGCCAGCACCCTCCCCGGGAAGCGGGGGGGCAGCAGAGAGACCCAGTACTTC. Its protein is CASTLPGKRGGSRETQYF.

This sequence joins TRBV5-1 and TRBJ2-7, with D tentatively TRBD2 (7 bases). Germline CDR1 is SGHRS and CDR2 is YFSETQ. The CDR3 extends over 16 amino acids. V was cut by 1 base and J by 2 bases, with 16 bases left in between. The CDR3 coding sequence is TGCGCCAGCAGCTTGTGGACAGTCGGGGGGCCCTACGAGCAGTACTTC. Residues: CASSLWTVGGPYEQYF. Full variable domain (remainder filled in from reference TRBV5-1 and TRBJ2-7): KAGVTQTPRYLIKTRGQQVTLSCSPISGHRSVSWYQQTPGQGLQFLFEYFSETQRNKGNFPGRFSGRQFSNSRSEMNVSTLELGDSALYLCASSLWTVGGPYEQYFGPGTRLTVT.

The chain has TRBV4-3 and TRBJ1-2, with TRBD1 matching over 7 bases. V was pared by 4 bases and J by 8 bases, with 10 bases of the junction left unmatched. The CDR3 is 14 amino acids. The germline V gene encodes CDR1 LGHNA and CDR2 YSLEER. The CDR3 nucleotides read TGCGCCAGCAGCCCACTACAGGGGAGGGGCGGCTACACCTTC. It yields the protein CASSPLQGRGGYTF.

The rearrangement uses TRBV18 and TRBJ1-2, with D uncertain. The CDR3 runs 16 residues. CDR1 and CDR2 (germline): KGHSH, LQKENI. The V and J ends lost 0 bases and 1 base respectively, with 12 bases between them. The chain's CDR3 is CASSPPDVRINYGYTF. The CDR3 bases are TGTGCCAGCTCACCACCTGACGTGAGGATTAACTATGGCTACACCTTC.

This clone has a single count. This chain connects TRBV15 to TRBJ2-1, with D possibly matching TRBD2 (6 bases). The V and J ends lost 7 bases and 0 bases respectively, with 13 bases between them. The CDR3 has 15 residues. Germline V CDR1 and CDR2: LNHNV, YYDKDF (reference sequence). The CDR3 loop reads CATNQDGGSYNEQFF. Here the CDR3 DNA reads TGTGCCACCAACCAGGACGGGGGCTCCTACAATGAGCAGTTCTTC.